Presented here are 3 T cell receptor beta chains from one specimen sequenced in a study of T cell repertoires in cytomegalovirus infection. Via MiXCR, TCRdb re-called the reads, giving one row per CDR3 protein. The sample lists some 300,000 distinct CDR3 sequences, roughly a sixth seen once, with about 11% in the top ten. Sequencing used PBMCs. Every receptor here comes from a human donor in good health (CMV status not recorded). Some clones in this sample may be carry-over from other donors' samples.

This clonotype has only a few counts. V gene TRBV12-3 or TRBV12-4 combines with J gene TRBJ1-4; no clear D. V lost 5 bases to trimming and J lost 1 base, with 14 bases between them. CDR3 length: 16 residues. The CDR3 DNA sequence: TGTGCCAGCAGTCAAAGGGAATCTGGAACTAATGAAAAACTGTTTTTT. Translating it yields CASSQRESGTNEKLFF.

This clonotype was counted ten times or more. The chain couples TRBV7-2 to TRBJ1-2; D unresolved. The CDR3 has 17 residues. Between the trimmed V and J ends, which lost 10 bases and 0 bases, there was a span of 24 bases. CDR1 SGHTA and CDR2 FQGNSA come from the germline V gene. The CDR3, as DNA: TGTGCCACCCCCTCAGGACTTCGGACCCTATCTAACTATGGCTACACCTTC. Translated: CATPSGLRTLSNYGYTF.

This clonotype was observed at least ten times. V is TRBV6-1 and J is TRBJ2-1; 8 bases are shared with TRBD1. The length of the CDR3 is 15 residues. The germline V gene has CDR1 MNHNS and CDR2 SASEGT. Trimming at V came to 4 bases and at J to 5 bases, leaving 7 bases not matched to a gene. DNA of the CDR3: TGTGCCAGCAGTGCCCGACAGGGGTCCCACAATGAGCAGTTCTTC. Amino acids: CASSARQGSHNEQFF.